These 7 T cell receptor beta chains came from one sample sequenced in a study of cytomegalovirus exposure and HLA in healthy donors. The PCR contained 60 Vbeta and 13 Jbeta primers. TCRdb's table, derived via immunoSEQ multiplex PCR, lists solely in-frame clones and lacks some. This table has approximately 110,000 clones, around 82% appearing once. Sequencing was carried out using PBMCs. The source of these receptors is a man aged 35 to 55 in good health and CMV-seronegative.

This sequence joins TRBV5-4 and TRBJ1-2; 8 bases fit TRBD1. The CDR3 has 17 amino acids. The V gene end was trimmed by 0 bases and the J gene end by 1 base; junction bases not matched to a gene: 8. Germline V gene sequence: CDR1 SGHNT, CDR2 YYREEE (reference sequence). CDR3 region: CASSLDGRGRVNYGYTF. CDR3 bases: TGTGCCAGCAGCTTGGACGGCAGGGGGCGAGTTAACTATGGCTACACCTTC. Supplemented by reference TRBV5-4 and TRBJ1-2, the full variable domain reads ETGVTQSPTHLIKTRGQQVTLRCSSQSGHNTVSWYQQALGQGPQFIFQYYREEENGRGNFPPRFSGLQFPNYSSELNVNALELDDSALYLCASSLDGRGRVNYGYTFGSGTRLTVV.

This chain joins TRBV18 and TRBJ2-1; maybe TRBD2 (6 bases). V was shortened by 0 bases and J by 10 bases, with 13 bases between the two germline ends. The CDR3 sequence is 14 residues long. The germline V gene has CDR1 KGHSH and CDR2 LQKENI. The DNA for the CDR3 is TGTGCCAGCTCACCACCCGCGGGGCCCGGGGAGCAGTTCTTC. Its translation: CASSPPAGPGEQFF.

This chain links TRBV5-4 with TRBJ2-5, with 9 positions matching TRBD1. Gene TRBJ2-7 matches the end of the DNA better, so the J call may be wrong. The CDR3 consists of 14 residues. Germline CDR1 and CDR2: SGHNT and YYREEE (reference sequence). Here the CDR3 DNA reads TGTGCCAGCAGCTTTGGGACAGGGACGGACGAGCAGTACTTC. Protein: CASSFGTGTDEQYF.

Here the CDR3 reads CASRVGAGRADTQYF. The CDR3 bases are TGTGCCAGTAGAGTCGGAGCCGGCCGTGCAGATACGCAGTATTTT. This chain uses TRBV19 with TRBJ2-3; no reliable D call. V was trimmed by 6 bases and J by 4 bases, leaving 17 bases between them. Looked up from germline, CDR1 is LNHDA and CDR2 is SQIVND (reference sequence). CDR3 size: 15 residues.

The chain carries TRBV6-1 and TRBJ2-5, with 7 bases aligning to TRBD1. Germline V CDR1 and CDR2: MNHNS, SASEGT. The V and J ends lost 5 bases and 5 bases, in that order; junction bases with no gene match: 5. The CDR3 loop spans 13 amino acids. Written as DNA, the CDR3 is TGTGCCAGCAGTCGGGACAGAGAGGAGACCCAGTACTTC. Protein sequence: CASSRDREETQYF.

The chain links TRBV10-3 to TRBJ1-2; no definite D call. V was pared by 5 bases and J by 7 bases, with 8 bases between. The germline CDR1 and CDR2 sequences are ENHRY and SYGVKD. This CDR3 spans 11 amino acids. For the CDR3, the DNA is TGTGCCATCAGTACAACAACTGGCTACACCTTC. This translates into CAISTTTGYTF.

The CDR3 DNA follows: TGCAGCGTTACCGGGACACCTAATGAAAAACTGTTTTTT. Its translation: CSVTGTPNEKLFF. The chain joins TRBV29-1 to TRBJ1-4; a weak D match, TRBD1 (6 bases). Germline CDR1 is SQVTM and CDR2 is ANQGSEA. V was pared by 5 bases and J by 3 bases, with 10 bases between. This CDR3 has 13 amino acids.